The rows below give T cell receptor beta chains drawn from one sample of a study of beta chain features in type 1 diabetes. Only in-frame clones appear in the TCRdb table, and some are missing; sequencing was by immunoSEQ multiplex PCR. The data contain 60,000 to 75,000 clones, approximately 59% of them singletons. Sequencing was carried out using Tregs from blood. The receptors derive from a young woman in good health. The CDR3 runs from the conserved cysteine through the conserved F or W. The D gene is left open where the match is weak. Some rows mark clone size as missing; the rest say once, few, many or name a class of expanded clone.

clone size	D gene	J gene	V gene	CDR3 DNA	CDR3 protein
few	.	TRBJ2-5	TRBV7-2	TGTGCCAGCAGCTTAGCCTTCGGACAGCCTGAGACCCAGTACTTC	CASSLAFGQPETQYF
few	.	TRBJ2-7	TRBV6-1	TGTGCCAGCAGTGAAGATGGCAGTTTCTACGAGCAGTACTTC	CASSEDGSFYEQYF
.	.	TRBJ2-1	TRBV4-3	TGCGCCAGCAGCCAAGAACTTAGGACAGCCAACTGCAATGAGCAGTTCTTC	CASSQELRTANCNEQFF
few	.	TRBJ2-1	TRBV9	TGTGCCAGCAGCCCCGGGATAGTCTACAATGAGCAGTTCTTC	CASSPGIVYNEQFF
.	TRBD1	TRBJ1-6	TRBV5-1	TGCGCCAGCAGCTTGGCGGGGACAGGGGCTGGTTCACCCCTCCACTTT	CASSLAGTGAGSPLHF
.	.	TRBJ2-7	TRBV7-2	TGTGCCAGCAGCTTAGGTGGGGCTGCAAGCTACGAGCAGTACTTC	CASSLGGAASYEQYF
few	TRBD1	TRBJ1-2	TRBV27	TGTGCCAGCAGTTCGACAGGGTATGGCTACACCTTC	CASSSTGYGYTF
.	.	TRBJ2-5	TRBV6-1	TGTGCCAGCAGCGGGGAGGACACTCAAGAGACCCAGTACTTC	CASSGEDTQETQYF
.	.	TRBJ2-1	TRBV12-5	TGTGCTAGTGGTTTGGCGGGGGGCCGCGCGCTGTTCTTC	CASGLAGGRALFF
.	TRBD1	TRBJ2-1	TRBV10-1	TGCGCCAGCAGTGAGTCGACCGGACAGGGGAGCTCCTACAATGAGCAGTTCTTC	CASSESTGQGSSYNEQFF
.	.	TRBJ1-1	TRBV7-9	TGTGCCAGCAGCAAACAGGGTCGAGTAGGCACTGAAGCTTTCTTT	CASSKQGRVGTEAFF
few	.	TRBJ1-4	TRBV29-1	TGCAGCGTCCTTGAGTTCCTTAATGAAAAACTGTTTTTT	CSVLEFLNEKLFF
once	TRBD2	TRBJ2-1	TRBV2	TGTGCCAGCAGTGCCGGGACTAGCGGGGGGGTCAATGAGCAGTTCTTC	CASSAGTSGGVNEQFF
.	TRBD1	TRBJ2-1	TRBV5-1	TGCGCCAGCAGCCCGACTACCGGGACAGGGGGTCATGAGCAGTTCTTC	CASSPTTGTGGHEQFF
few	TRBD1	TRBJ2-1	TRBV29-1	TGCAGCGTTTTCGACAGGGGAAGAAATGAGCAGTTCTTC	CSVFDRGRNEQFF
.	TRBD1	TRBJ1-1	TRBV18	TGTGCCAGCTCACCACGAGGTTTGACAGGGGGTTACACTGAAGCTTTCTTT	CASSPRGLTGGYTEAFF
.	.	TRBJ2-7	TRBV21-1	TGTGCCAGCAAGGGGACTAGGGTGTACGAGCAGTACTTC	CASKGTRVYEQYF
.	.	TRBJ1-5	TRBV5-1	TGCGCCAGCAGAGGGCCAGGGTCTATCTTCAATCAGCCCCAGCATTTT	CASRGPGSIFNQPQHF
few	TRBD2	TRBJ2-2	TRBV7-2	TGTGCCAGCAGCTTAGCGAGCGGGAATTCAGTGTCCGGGGAGCTGTTTTTT	CASSLASGNSVSGELFF
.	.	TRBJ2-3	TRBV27	TGTGCCAGCAGTTTATCACTAGCAGATACGCAGTATTTT	CASSLSLADTQYF
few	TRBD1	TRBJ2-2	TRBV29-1	TGCAGCGCCGTGGTGGGACAGTCGAACACCGGGGAGCTGTTTTTT	CSAVVGQSNTGELFF
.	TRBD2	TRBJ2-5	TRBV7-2	TGTGCCAGCAGTTCTAGCGGGGGGGCCGGAGAGACCCAGTACTTC	CASSSSGGAGETQYF
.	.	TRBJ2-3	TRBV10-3	TGTGCCATCAGCGCAGCGGATAGCACAGATACGCAGTATTTT	CAISAADSTDTQYF
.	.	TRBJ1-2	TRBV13	TGTGCCAGCAGCTTAGGCAGGGTCGACTATGGCTACACCTTC	CASSLGRVDYGYTF
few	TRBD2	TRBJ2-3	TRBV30	TGTGCCTGGAGTGGGACTAGCGACACAGATACGCAGTATTTT	CAWSGTSDTDTQYF
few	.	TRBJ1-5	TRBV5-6	TGTGCCAGCAGCGGTGGGGGGGGAGAAAATCAGCCCCAGCATTTT	CASSGGGGENQPQHF
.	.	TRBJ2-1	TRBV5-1	TGCGCCAGCAGCTTGGGGGTAGCGTCCAATGAGCAGTTCTTC	CASSLGVASNEQFF
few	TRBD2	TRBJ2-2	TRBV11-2	TGTGCCAGCAGCATCAGCGGGGGGGCCAGTAGTATGAACACCGGGGAGCTGTTTTTT	CASSISGGASSMNTGELFF
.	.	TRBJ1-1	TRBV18	TGTGCCAGCTCACCACAACGGGAGTCGAACACTGAAGCTTTCTTT	CASSPQRESNTEAFF
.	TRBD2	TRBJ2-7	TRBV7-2	TGTGCCAGCAGCCTAGCGGGCGCCTACGAGCAGTACTTC	CASSLAGAYEQYF
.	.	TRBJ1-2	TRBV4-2	TGTGCCAGCAGCCCCCGGGATGTCGGTGGCTACACCTTC	CASSPRDVGGYTF
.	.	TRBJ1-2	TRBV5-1	TGCGCCAGCAGCTCAGCCTCTCCCCTAGAGGGCTATGGCTACACCTTC	CASSSASPLEGYGYTF
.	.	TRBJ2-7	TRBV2	TGTGCCAGCAGTGAAGAGCCGGAGGTCGGGTACGAGCAGTACTTC	CASSEEPEVGYEQYF
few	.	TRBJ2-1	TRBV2	TGTGCCAGCAGATCCGGACTCAACAATGAGCAGTTCTTC	CASRSGLNNEQFF
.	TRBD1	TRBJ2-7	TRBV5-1	TGCGGCAGGCCCGACAGGGACCGCGATTCCTACGAGCAGTACTTC	CGRPDRDRDSYEQYF
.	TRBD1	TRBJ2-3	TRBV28	TGTGCCAGCAGCCAAGCCGACAGGGGAGATACGCAGTATTTT	CASSQADRGDTQYF
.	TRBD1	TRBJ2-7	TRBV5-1	TGCGCCAGCAGCCCGTTGGGACAGCAAAACTCCTACGAGCAGTACTTC	CASSPLGQQNSYEQYF
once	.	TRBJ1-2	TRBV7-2	TGTGCCAGCAGCTTAGTGCAGGCCTATGGCTACACCTTC	CASSLVQAYGYTF
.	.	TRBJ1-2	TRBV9	TGTGCCAGCAGCGTAGGGCCCTTACAGGCATATGGCTACACCTTC	CASSVGPLQAYGYTF
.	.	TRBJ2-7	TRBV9	TGTGCCAGCAGCGTAGGGCTACCCAGGGACGAGCAGTACTTC	CASSVGLPRDEQYF
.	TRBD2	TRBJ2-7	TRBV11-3	TGTGCCAGCAGCTTAGCGGGCGGGAGTATTCGCGAGCAGTACTTC	CASSLAGGSIREQYF
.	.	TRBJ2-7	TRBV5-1	TGCGCCAGCGGGGACACGAGCTACGAGCAGTACTTC	CASGDTSYEQYF
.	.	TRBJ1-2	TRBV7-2	TGTGCCAGCAGCTTAGTCTCTAACTATGGCTACACCTTC	CASSLVSNYGYTF
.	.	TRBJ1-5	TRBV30	TGTGCCTGGAGTCCAATCAGGGGCGGTCAGCCCCAGCATTTT	CAWSPIRGGQPQHF
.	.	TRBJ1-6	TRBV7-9	TGTGCCAGCAGCTTAGACGTGGCAGGGTGGCCCCTCCACTTT	CASSLDVAGWPLHF